Listed below are T cell receptor beta chains from one sample, sequenced in a study of shared clonotypes between healthy human individuals. TCRdb's copy holds only in-frame clones and misses some; the assay was immunoSEQ multiplex PCR. Among approximately 500,000 clones listed, 65% to 85% were seen once. Sequenced sample: PBMCs. The receptors here all came from a woman in her thirties or forties in good health. Some clones in this sample may be carry-over from other donors' samples. Each CDR3 is given with its conserved first and last residue. Each record gives: D gene, clone size, J gene, V gene, CDR3 protein, CDR3 DNA. A D gene is named only where the DNA matches it firmly. Clone size is stated in some rows and not others, as once, few, many or a class when expanded.

D gene: .; clone size: once; J gene: TRBJ1-1; V gene: TRBV7-9; CDR3 protein: CASSLQGEGTEAFF; CDR3 DNA: TGTGCCAGCAGCTTACAGGGCGAGGGAACTGAAGCTTTCTTT
D gene: .; clone size: .; J gene: TRBJ2-5; V gene: TRBV9; CDR3 protein: CASSALGTTETQYF; CDR3 DNA: TGTGCCAGCAGCGCACTGGGTACGACGGAGACCCAGTACTTC
D gene: .; clone size: once; J gene: TRBJ2-2; V gene: TRBV9; CDR3 protein: CASSVGGTNTGELFF; CDR3 DNA: TGTGCCAGCAGCGTAGGGGGGACGAACACCGGGGAGCTGTTTTTT
D gene: .; clone size: .; J gene: TRBJ2-3; V gene: TRBV27; CDR3 protein: CASSLSKDTQYF; CDR3 DNA: TGTGCCAGCAGTTTATCCAAGGATACGCAGTATTTT
D gene: TRBD2; clone size: .; J gene: TRBJ2-2; V gene: TRBV30; CDR3 protein: CAWSEWLAGTGELFF; CDR3 DNA: TGTGCCTGGAGTGAGTGGCTAGCGGGGACCGGGGAGCTGTTTTTT
D gene: .; clone size: .; J gene: TRBJ1-2; V gene: TRBV5-4; CDR3 protein: CASSLGGDFYGYTF; CDR3 DNA: TGTGCCAGCAGCCTGGGCGGGGACTTCTATGGCTACACCTTC
D gene: .; clone size: once; J gene: TRBJ2-2; V gene: TRBV5-3; CDR3 protein: CARSEGRTGELFF; CDR3 DNA: TGTGCCAGAAGCGAGGGCAGAACCGGGGAGCTGTTTTTT
D gene: .; clone size: once; J gene: TRBJ1-1; V gene: TRBV5-1; CDR3 protein: CASSGGYTEAFF; CDR3 DNA: TGCGCCAGCAGCGGCGGGTACACTGAAGCTTTCTTT
D gene: TRBD1; clone size: few; J gene: TRBJ2-1; V gene: TRBV30; CDR3 protein: CAWSSGQSNEQFF; CDR3 DNA: TGTGCCTGGTCCTCGGGACAGAGTAATGAGCAGTTCTTC
D gene: .; clone size: .; J gene: TRBJ2-7; V gene: TRBV6-1; CDR3 protein: CASGGVRESEQYF; CDR3 DNA: TGTGCCAGTGGTGGAGTTCGGGAGAGTGAGCAGTACTTC
D gene: TRBD1; clone size: .; J gene: TRBJ1-5; V gene: TRBV2; CDR3 protein: CASSEESTGGQPQHF; CDR3 DNA: TGTGCCAGCAGTGAAGAAAGCACAGGGGGTCAGCCCCAGCATTTT
D gene: .; clone size: .; J gene: TRBJ2-7; V gene: TRBV15; CDR3 protein: CATSREVGKRGDEQYF; CDR3 DNA: TGTGCCACCAGCAGAGAGGTGGGGAAGAGGGGCGACGAGCAGTACTTC
D gene: .; clone size: .; J gene: TRBJ2-3; V gene: TRBV7-2; CDR3 protein: CASSYGVQDTQYF; CDR3 DNA: TGTGCCAGCAGCTACGGAGTGCAAGATACGCAGTATTTT
D gene: TRBD1; clone size: .; J gene: TRBJ2-1; V gene: TRBV2; CDR3 protein: CASSRDRADNEQFF; CDR3 DNA: TGTGCCAGCAGCCGGGACAGGGCGGACAATGAGCAGTTCTTC
D gene: TRBD1; clone size: once; J gene: TRBJ2-7; V gene: TRBV7-2; CDR3 protein: CASSFTGGETYEQYF; CDR3 DNA: TGTGCCAGCAGCTTTACAGGGGGCGAAACCTACGAGCAGTACTTC
D gene: .; clone size: .; J gene: TRBJ1-5; V gene: TRBV19; CDR3 protein: CASSTRTDNQPQHF; CDR3 DNA: TGTGCCAGTAGTACCAGGACAGATAATCAGCCCCAGCATTTT
D gene: .; clone size: .; J gene: TRBJ2-2; V gene: TRBV29-1; CDR3 protein: CSVDRGNTGELFF; CDR3 DNA: TGCAGCGTTGACAGGGGAAACACCGGGGAGCTGTTTTTT
D gene: .; clone size: .; J gene: TRBJ2-6; V gene: TRBV7-2; CDR3 protein: CASSSRGLLDSGANVLTF; CDR3 DNA: TGTGCCAGCAGCTCCCGGGGGTTGCTCGACTCTGGGGCCAACGTCCTGACTTTC
D gene: TRBD2; clone size: .; J gene: TRBJ2-7; V gene: TRBV11-2; CDR3 protein: CASSLSLAGLWGEQYF; CDR3 DNA: TGTGCCAGCAGCTTAAGCCTAGCGGGTCTATGGGGGGAGCAGTACTTC
D gene: TRBD2; clone size: .; J gene: TRBJ2-1; V gene: TRBV4-1; CDR3 protein: CASSPGLAGVFFEQFF; CDR3 DNA: TGCGCCAGCAGCCCCGGACTAGCGGGAGTATTTTTTGAGCAGTTCTTC
D gene: TRBD2; clone size: many; J gene: TRBJ2-5; V gene: TRBV18; CDR3 protein: CASSPLGTSRETQYF; CDR3 DNA: TGTGCCAGCTCACCTCTAGGGACTAGCAGGGAGACCCAGTACTTC
D gene: TRBD1; clone size: .; J gene: TRBJ2-7; V gene: TRBV18; CDR3 protein: CASSEGALTLSYEQYF; CDR3 DNA: TGTGCCAGCTCAGAGGGGGCGCTTACCCTCTCCTACGAGCAGTACTTC
D gene: .; clone size: few; J gene: TRBJ2-3; V gene: TRBV10-3; CDR3 protein: CAISAVGTDTQYF; CDR3 DNA: TGTGCCATCAGTGCCGTGGGGACAGATACGCAGTATTTT
D gene: .; clone size: .; J gene: TRBJ1-1; V gene: TRBV6-1; CDR3 protein: CASSEKGSGGALTFF; CDR3 DNA: TGTGCCAGCAGTGAAAAGGGTTCGGGAGGGGCGTTAACTTTCTTT
D gene: TRBD2; clone size: many; J gene: TRBJ2-7; V gene: TRBV13; CDR3 protein: CASSSWTSGYEQYF; CDR3 DNA: TGTGCCAGCAGCTCCTGGACTAGCGGGTACGAGCAGTACTTC
D gene: .; clone size: .; J gene: TRBJ2-5; V gene: TRBV28; CDR3 protein: CASSFEGAQYF; CDR3 DNA: TGTGCCAGCAGTTTCGAAGGGGCCCAGTACTTC